This T cell receptor (beta chain) was sequenced during a study of cytomegalovirus exposure and HLA in healthy donors. Findings and limits, study-wide: A few chains tied to CMV proved CMV antigen-specific in vitro.

A multiplex PCR was run with 60 Vbeta primers and 13 Jbeta primers. TCRdb's copy holds only in-frame clones and misses some; the assay was immunoSEQ multiplex PCR. The top ten hold around 0.93% of the sample, which has some 150,000 clones, around nine tenths seen once. The count of this clone is one. Its matching antigen is unknown. Deletions cut 5 bases from V and 5 bases from J, with 15 bases between. The V gene's germline CDR1 is SGHTA and CDR2 FQGNSA. The CDR3 has 14 amino acids. The chain joins TRBV7-2 to TRBJ2-5; the D gene is possibly TRBD1 (5 bases). The sample taken for sequencing was PBMCs. This TCR derives from a young woman in good health and CMV-seronegative. The chain's CDR3 is CASSRPVQGETQYF. In DNA, the CDR3 is TGTGCCAGCAGCCGCCCCGTCCAGGGTGAGACCCAGTACTTC.